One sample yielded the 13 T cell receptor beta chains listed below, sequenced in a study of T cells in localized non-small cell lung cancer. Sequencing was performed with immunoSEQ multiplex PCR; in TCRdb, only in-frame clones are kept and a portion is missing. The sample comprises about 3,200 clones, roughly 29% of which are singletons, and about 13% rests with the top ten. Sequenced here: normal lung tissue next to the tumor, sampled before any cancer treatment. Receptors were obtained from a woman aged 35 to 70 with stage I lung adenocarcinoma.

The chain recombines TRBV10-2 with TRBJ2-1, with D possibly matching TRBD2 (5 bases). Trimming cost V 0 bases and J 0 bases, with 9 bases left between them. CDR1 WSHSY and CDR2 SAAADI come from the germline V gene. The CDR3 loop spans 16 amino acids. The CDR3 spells CASSESNSGSYNEQFF. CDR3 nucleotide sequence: TGCGCCAGCAGTGAGTCGAACAGCGGCTCCTACAATGAGCAGTTCTTC.

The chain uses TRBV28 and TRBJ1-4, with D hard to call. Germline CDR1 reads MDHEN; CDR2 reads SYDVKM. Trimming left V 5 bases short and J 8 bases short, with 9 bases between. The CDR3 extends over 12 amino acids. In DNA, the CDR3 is TGTGCCAGCAGTGGATCTGGGGAAAAACTGTTTTTT. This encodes CASSGSGEKLFF.

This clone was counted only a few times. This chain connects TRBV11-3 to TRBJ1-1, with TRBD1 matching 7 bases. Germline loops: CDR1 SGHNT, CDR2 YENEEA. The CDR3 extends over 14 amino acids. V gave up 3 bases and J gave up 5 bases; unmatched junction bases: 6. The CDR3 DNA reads TGTGCCAGCAGCTTGGCCAGGGGGAAAACTGAAGCTTTCTTT. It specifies CASSLARGKTEAFF.

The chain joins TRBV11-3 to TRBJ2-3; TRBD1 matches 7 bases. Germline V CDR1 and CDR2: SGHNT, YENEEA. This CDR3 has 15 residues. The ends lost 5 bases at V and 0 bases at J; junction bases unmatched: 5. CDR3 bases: TGTGCCAGCAGCGACAGGGTTCTCAGCACAGATACGCAGTATTTT. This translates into CASSDRVLSTDTQYF.

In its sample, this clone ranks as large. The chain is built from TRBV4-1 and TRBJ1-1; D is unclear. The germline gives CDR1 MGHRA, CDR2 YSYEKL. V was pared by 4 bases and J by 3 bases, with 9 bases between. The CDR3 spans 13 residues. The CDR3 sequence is CASSLGPDTEAFF. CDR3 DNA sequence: TGCGCCAGCAGCCTAGGGCCCGACACTGAAGCTTTCTTT.

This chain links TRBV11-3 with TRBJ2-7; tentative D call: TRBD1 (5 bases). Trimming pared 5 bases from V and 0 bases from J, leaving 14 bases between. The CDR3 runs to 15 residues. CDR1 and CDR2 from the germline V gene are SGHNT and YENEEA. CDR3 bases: TGTGCCAGCAGCCCTATCGGACATAGCTCCTACGAGCAGTACTTC. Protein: CASSPIGHSSYEQYF.

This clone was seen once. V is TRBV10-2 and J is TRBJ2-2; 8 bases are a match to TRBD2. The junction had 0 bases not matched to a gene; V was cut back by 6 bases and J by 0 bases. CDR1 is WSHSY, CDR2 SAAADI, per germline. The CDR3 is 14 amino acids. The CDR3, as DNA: TGCGCCAGCAGACTAGCGGCGAACACCGGGGAGCTGTTTTTT. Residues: CASRLAANTGELFF.

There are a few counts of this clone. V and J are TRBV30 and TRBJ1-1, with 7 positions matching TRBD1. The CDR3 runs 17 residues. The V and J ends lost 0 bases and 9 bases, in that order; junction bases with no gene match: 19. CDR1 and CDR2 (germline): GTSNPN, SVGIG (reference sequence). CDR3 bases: TGTGCCTGGAGTGTACGGTTTCGGGATCAGGGGGAGATTCAAGCTTTCTTT. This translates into CAWSVRFRDQGEIQAFF.

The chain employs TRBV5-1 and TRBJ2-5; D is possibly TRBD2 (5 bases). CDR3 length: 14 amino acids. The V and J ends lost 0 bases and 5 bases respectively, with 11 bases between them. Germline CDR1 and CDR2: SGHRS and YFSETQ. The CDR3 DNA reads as TGCGCCAGCAGCTTGGCCGGGGTAACGGAGACCCAGTACTTC. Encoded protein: CASSLAGVTETQYF. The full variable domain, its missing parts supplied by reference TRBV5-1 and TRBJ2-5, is KAGVTQTPRYLIKTRGQQVTLSCSPISGHRSVSWYQQTPGQGLQFLFEYFSETQRNKGNFPGRFSGRQFSNSRSEMNVSTLELGDSALYLCASSLAGVTETQYFGPGTRLLVL.

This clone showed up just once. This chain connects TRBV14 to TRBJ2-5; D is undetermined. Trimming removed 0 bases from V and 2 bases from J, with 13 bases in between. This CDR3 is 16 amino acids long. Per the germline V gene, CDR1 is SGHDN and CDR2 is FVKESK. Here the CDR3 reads CASSQDARMGQETQYF. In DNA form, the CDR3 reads TGTGCCAGCAGCCAAGATGCTAGAATGGGGCAAGAGACCCAGTACTTC.

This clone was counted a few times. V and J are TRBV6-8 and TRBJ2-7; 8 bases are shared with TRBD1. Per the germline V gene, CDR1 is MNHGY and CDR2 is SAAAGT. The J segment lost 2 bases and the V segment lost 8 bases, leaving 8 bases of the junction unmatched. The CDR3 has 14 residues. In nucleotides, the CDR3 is TGTGCCAGCGGACAGGGAGGTTTGACCTACGAGCAGTACTTC. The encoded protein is CASGQGGLTYEQYF.

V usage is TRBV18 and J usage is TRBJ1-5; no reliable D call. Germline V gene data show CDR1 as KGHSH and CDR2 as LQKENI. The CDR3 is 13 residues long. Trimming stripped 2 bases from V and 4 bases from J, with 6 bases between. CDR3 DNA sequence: TGTGCCAGCTCACCAGGAGATAATCAGCCCCAGCATTTT. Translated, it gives CASSPGDNQPQHF.

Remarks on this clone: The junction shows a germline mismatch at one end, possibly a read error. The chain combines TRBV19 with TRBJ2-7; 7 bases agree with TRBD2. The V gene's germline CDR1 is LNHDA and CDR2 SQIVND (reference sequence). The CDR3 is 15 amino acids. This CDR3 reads CASSLERGPSYEQYF. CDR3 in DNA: TGTGCCAGTAGTCTAGAGCGGGGCCCTTCCTACGAGCAGTACTTC.